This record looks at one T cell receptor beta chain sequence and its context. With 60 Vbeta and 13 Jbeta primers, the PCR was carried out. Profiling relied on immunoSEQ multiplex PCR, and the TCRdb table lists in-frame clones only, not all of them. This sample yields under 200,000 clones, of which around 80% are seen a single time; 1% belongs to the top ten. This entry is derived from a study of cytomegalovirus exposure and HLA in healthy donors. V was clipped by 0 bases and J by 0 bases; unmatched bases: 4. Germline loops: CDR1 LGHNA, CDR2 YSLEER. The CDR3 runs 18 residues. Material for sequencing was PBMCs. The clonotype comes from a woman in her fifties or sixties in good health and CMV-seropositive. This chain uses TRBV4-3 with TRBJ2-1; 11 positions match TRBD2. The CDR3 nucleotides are TGCGCCAGCAGCCAAGATGCAACTAGCGGGGGCTCCTACAATGAGCAGTTCTTC. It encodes CASSQDATSGGSYNEQFF.